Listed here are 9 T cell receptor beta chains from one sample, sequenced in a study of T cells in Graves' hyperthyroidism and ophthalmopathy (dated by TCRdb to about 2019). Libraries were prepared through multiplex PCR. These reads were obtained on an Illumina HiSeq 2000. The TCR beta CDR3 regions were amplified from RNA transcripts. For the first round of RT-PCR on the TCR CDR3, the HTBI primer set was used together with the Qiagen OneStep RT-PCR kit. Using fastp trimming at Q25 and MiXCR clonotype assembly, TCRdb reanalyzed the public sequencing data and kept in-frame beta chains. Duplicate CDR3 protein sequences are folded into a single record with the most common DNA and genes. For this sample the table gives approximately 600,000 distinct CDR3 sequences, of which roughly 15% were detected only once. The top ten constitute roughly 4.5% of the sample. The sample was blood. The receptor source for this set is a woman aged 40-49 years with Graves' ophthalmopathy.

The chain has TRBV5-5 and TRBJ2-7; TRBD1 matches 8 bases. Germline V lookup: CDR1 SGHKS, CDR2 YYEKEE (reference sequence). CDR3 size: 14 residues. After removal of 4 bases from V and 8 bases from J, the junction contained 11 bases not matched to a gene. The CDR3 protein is CASSVRTGPLKQYF. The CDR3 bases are TGTGCCAGCAGCGTGCGGACAGGGCCCTTAAAGCAGTACTTC.

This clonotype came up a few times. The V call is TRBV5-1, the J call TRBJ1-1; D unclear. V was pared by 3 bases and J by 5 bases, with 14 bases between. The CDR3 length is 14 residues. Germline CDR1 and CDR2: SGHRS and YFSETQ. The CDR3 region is CASSSTQVGTEAFF. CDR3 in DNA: TGCGCCAGCAGCTCGACCCAGGTGGGGACTGAAGCTTTCTTT.

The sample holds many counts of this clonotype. The CDR3 spells CASSDARRYNQYF. The DNA for the CDR3 is TGCGCCAGCAGTGACGCGAGACGCTATAACCAGTACTTC. The chain recombines TRBV10-2 with TRBJ2-5; no definite D call. CDR1 is WSHSY, CDR2 SAAADI, per germline. V lost 3 bases, J lost 10 bases, and 15 bases lay in between. CDR3 length: 13 amino acids.

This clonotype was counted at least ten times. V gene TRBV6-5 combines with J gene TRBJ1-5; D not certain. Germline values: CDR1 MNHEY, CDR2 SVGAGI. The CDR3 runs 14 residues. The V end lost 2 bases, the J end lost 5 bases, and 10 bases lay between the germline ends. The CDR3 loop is CASSYGRPYQPQHF. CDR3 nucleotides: TGTGCCAGCAGTTACGGGAGGCCTTATCAGCCCCAGCATTTT.

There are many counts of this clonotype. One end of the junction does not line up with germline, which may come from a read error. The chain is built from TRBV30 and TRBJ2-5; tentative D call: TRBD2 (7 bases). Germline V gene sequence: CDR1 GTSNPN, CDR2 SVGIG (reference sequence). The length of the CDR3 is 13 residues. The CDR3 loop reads CAGRDTRTETQYF. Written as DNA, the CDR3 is TGTGCCGGGAGGGACACCCGTACAGAGACCCAGTACTTC.

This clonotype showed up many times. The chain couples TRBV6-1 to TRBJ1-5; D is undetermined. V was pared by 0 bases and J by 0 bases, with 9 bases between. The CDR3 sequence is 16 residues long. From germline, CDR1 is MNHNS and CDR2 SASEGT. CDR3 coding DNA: TGTGCCAGCAGTGAAGCTGGAGTCTATAGCAATCAGCCCCAGCATTTT. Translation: CASSEAGVYSNQPQHF.

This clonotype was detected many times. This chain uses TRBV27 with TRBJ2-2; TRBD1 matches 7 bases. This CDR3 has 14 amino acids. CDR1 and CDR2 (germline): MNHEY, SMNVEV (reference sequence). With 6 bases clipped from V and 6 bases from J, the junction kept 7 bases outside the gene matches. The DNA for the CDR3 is TGTGCCAGCAGCAGACAGGGTTTCGCCGGGGAGCTGTTTTTT. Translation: CASSRQGFAGELFF.

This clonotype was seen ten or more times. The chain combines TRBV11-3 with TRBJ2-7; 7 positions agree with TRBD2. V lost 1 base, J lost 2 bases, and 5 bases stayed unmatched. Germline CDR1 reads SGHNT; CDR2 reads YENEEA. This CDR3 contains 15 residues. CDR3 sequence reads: CASSLGAGSTYEQYF. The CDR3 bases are TGTGCCAGCAGCTTAGGAGCGGGAAGCACCTACGAGCAGTACTTC.

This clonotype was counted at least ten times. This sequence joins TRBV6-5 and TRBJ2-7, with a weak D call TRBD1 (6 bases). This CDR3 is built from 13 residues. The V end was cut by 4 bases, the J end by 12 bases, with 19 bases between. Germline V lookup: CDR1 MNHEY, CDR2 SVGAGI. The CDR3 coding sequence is TGTGCCAGCAGTTCCAACCCGAGGGGGAGTCGGTACTTC. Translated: CASSSNPRGSRYF.